A single sample is the source of the 24 T cell receptor beta chains below, sequenced in a study of Ad26.COV2.S vaccination and SARS-CoV-2 variants. Repertoires were generated with immunoSEQ multiplex PCR, while TCRdb's copy carries only in-frame clones and drops some. The data hold some 370,000 clones, with about four fifths observed a single time. Treatment in this sample: 19 received Ad26.COV2.S at low or high dose, single or two shots; 5 received placebo; per-sample allocation not given. It was on day 63 after the first vaccine or placebo injection that samples were taken. Sequencing used peripheral blood, obtained in a trial of Ad26.COV2.S vaccine versus placebo. These receptors were obtained from a person aged 18 to 65 who received the Ad26.COV2.S COVID-19 vaccine or a placebo.

The chain combines TRBV6-5 with TRBJ1-2; D may be TRBD1 (5 bases). This CDR3 region has 15 residues. Germline CDR1 MNHEY, CDR2 SVGAGI. Trimming removed 0 bases at V and 4 bases at J, with 12 bases between. The CDR3, as DNA: TGTGCCAGCAGTTACTCTGCCGGGACGTCCTATGGCTACACCTTC. Its protein product is CASSYSAGTSYGYTF.

The V and J genes are TRBV7-2 and TRBJ2-3; no clear D gene. The ends were cut back, 2 bases at V and 2 bases at J, with 8 bases in the middle. Germline-derived CDR1 and CDR2 are SGHTA and FQGNSA. This CDR3 has 14 residues. The CDR3 sequence: CASSLTSLTDTQYF. In nucleotides, the CDR3 is TGTGCCAGCAGCTTAACCTCTCTCACAGATACGCAGTATTTT.

This sequence joins TRBV2 and TRBJ1-4; TRBD1 aligns across 11 bases. Germline values: CDR1 SNHLY, CDR2 FYNNEI. This CDR3 has 15 residues. The V gene end was trimmed by 4 bases and the J gene end by 5 bases; junction bases not matched to a gene: 3. The DNA for the CDR3 is TGTGCCAGCAGTGGGACAGGGGGCGGAAATGAAAAACTGTTTTTT. Translated: CASSGTGGGNEKLFF.

J is TRBJ2-5 and V is TRBV7-7; a possible D gene is TRBD2 (6 bases). The V end was cut by 4 bases, the J end by 5 bases, with 17 bases between. CDR1 is SSHAT and CDR2 is FNYEAQ in the germline V gene (reference sequence). The CDR3 spans 15 residues. CDR3 in amino acids: CASSSTGLSGETQYF. In DNA, the CDR3 is TGTGCCAGCAGCTCAACCGGGCTCAGCGGGGAGACCCAGTACTTC.

CDR3 loop: CSVPGLGRNEQYF. CDR3 coding DNA: TGCAGCGTTCCGGGACTAGGGAGGAACGAGCAGTACTTC. The chain recombines TRBV29-1 with TRBJ2-7, with 8 bases that match TRBD2. The germline gives CDR1 SQVTM, CDR2 ANQGSEA. J was trimmed by 5 bases and V by 5 bases; bases with no gene match: 8. This CDR3 has 13 residues.

The V and J genes are TRBV5-1 and TRBJ1-1; D is uncertain. The V gene lost 0 bases and the J gene lost 1 base, with 13 bases spanning the gap. Per the germline V gene, CDR1 is SGHRS and CDR2 is YFSETQ. CDR3 size: 16 residues. Here the CDR3 DNA reads TGCGCCAGCAGCTTGGCCGGGTCGGGCGAGAACACTGAAGCTTTCTTT. This codes for CASSLAGSGENTEAFF.

The rearrangement joins TRBV5-1 to TRBJ2-5, with D possibly matching TRBD1 (6 bases). This CDR3 has 14 residues. Trimming pared 0 bases from V and 3 bases from J, leaving 9 bases between. The germline CDR1 and CDR2 sequences are SGHRS and YFSETQ. Here the CDR3 reads CASSLGQVEETQYF. The CDR3 nucleotides read TGCGCCAGCAGCTTGGGACAGGTGGAAGAGACCCAGTACTTC.

This clone has more than one count but fewer than ten. The chain links TRBV29-1 to TRBJ2-1; 8 nucleotides match TRBD1. The CDR3 totals 14 residues. V lost 6 bases, J lost 7 bases, and 11 bases stayed unmatched. Germline CDR1 SQVTM, CDR2 ANQGSEA. In DNA form, the CDR3 reads TGCAGCGTCCTTGGGGGGCAGGGGGCAAATGAGCAGTTCTTC. This sequence encodes CSVLGGQGANEQFF.

This chain joins TRBV5-1 and TRBJ2-3; a possible D gene is TRBD2 (6 bases). CDR3 length equals 13 residues. The germline V gene encodes CDR1 SGHRS and CDR2 YFSETQ. V lost 3 bases, J lost 6 bases, and 11 bases lay in between. The CDR3: CASSWRAGDTQYF. Here the CDR3 DNA reads TGCGCCAGCAGCTGGAGGGCCGGGGATACGCAGTATTTT. Variable domain in full (rest from reference TRBV5-1 and TRBJ2-3): KAGVTQTPRYLIKTRGQQVTLSCSPISGHRSVSWYQQTPGQGLQFLFEYFSETQRNKGNFPGRFSGRQFSNSRSEMNVSTLELGDSALYLCASSWRAGDTQYFGPGTRLTVL.

The chain recombines TRBV5-1 with TRBJ1-1, with TRBD1 matching over 10 bases. V lost 2 bases and J lost 9; bases outside the gene matches: 10. The CDR3 loop spans 15 amino acids. Germline V lookup: CDR1 SGHRS, CDR2 YFSETQ. The CDR3 protein is CASSLHRDRGIKAFF. CDR3 nucleotide sequence: TGCGCCAGCAGCTTACACCGGGACAGGGGTATCAAAGCTTTCTTT.

With respect to this clone: At the DNA level, this CDR3 is encoded by other sequences in the same sample as well. This sequence joins TRBV12-3 or TRBV12-4 and TRBJ2-5; D unresolved. Trimming removed 3 bases from V and 1 base from J, with 6 bases in between. The CDR3 totals 13 residues. CDR3 in DNA: TGTGCCAGCAGTTTCTCAGGCCAAGAGACCCAGTACTTC. Its translation is CASSFSGQETQYF.

This rearrangement joins TRBV3-1 (or the pseudogene TRBV3-2) to TRBJ2-1; TRBD1 agrees at 7 bases. V lost 1 base, J lost 9 bases, and 3 bases stayed unmatched. This CDR3 region has 13 residues. The germline V gene encodes CDR1 LGHDT and CDR2 YNNKEL (reference sequence). CDR3 sequence: CASSQGQGSEQFF. The CDR3 DNA reads TGTGCCAGCAGCCAAGGACAGGGAAGTGAGCAGTTCTTC.

Turning to this clone: One end of the junction fails to match germline, which may point to a read error. The chain links TRBV7-8 to TRBJ2-1; D perhaps matches TRBD2 (6 bases). Looked up from germline, CDR1 is SGHVS and CDR2 is FQNEAQ. This CDR3 region has 17 residues. This CDR3 is CASSPLPRGSSNNEQFF. CDR3 DNA: TGTGCCAGCAGCCCATTGCCACGGGGGTCCTCCAACAATGAGCAGTTCTTC.

This clone has only a few counts. The gene calls are TRBV4-3 and TRBJ2-3; 10 positions agree with TRBD2. V lost 5 bases and J lost 2; bases outside the gene matches: 7. This CDR3 is 16 amino acids long. Per the germline V gene, CDR1 is LGHNA and CDR2 is YSLEER. CDR3 residues: CASSYLAGGFTDTQYF. The DNA of the CDR3 is TGCGCCAGCAGCTACTTAGCGGGGGGCTTCACAGATACGCAGTATTTT.

V usage is TRBV5-5 and J usage is TRBJ1-5; TRBD1 is a possible D gene (5 bases). The CDR3 has 15 amino acids. CDR1 and CDR2 from the germline V gene are SGHKS and YYEKEE (reference sequence). Trimming took off 5 bases at V and 5 bases at J, with 17 bases between the two ends. The CDR3 coding sequence is TGTGCCAGCAGTTGGGACCCTGGAGCGGATCAGCCCCAGCATTTT. It yields the protein CASSWDPGADQPQHF.

The V and J genes are TRBV27 and TRBJ2-7; TRBD2 matches 10 bases. Germline values: CDR1 MNHEY, CDR2 SMNVEV (reference sequence). The V and J ends lost 3 bases and 2 bases, in that order; junction bases with no gene match: 10. The CDR3 is made up of 17 amino acids. The CDR3 sequence is CASSFRSGRVGTYEQYF. The CDR3 DNA sequence: TGTGCCAGCAGTTTTCGGAGCGGGAGGGTGGGGACCTACGAGCAGTACTTC.

V is TRBV6-6 and J is TRBJ2-2; possible D gene TRBD2, 6 bases. The CDR3 has 17 amino acids. CDR1 is MNHNY and CDR2 is SVGAGI in the germline V gene (reference sequence). V was clipped by 5 bases and J by 3 bases, with 19 bases between them. The CDR3 nucleotides are TGTGCCAGCAGTCCCTTACTTACGGGACTTCACACCGGGGAGCTGTTTTTT. Encoded protein: CASSPLLTGLHTGELFF.

V and J are TRBV3-1 (or the pseudogene TRBV3-2) and TRBJ2-3, with D tentatively TRBD1 (5 bases). The germline V gene has CDR1 LGHDT and CDR2 YNNKEL (reference sequence). Trimming stripped 8 bases from V and 4 bases from J, with 13 bases between. The CDR3 runs 13 residues. The CDR3 nucleotides read TGTGCCAGCGCGAGGCAGGGCGCAGATACGCAGTATTTT. Its protein product is CASARQGADTQYF.

This sequence joins TRBV27 and TRBJ2-5; TRBD1 agrees at 8 bases. Germline loops: CDR1 MNHEY, CDR2 SMNVEV (reference sequence). With 6 bases clipped from V and 5 bases from J, the junction kept 5 bases outside the gene matches. The CDR3 covers 13 residues. The CDR3 sequence: CASRMTGVETQYF. In nucleotides, the CDR3 is TGTGCCAGCAGGATGACAGGGGTGGAGACCCAGTACTTC.

DNA for the CDR3: TGCGCCAGCAGCTTGTGGGGCTACACTGAAGCTTTCTTT. It codes for CASSLWGYTEAFF. The rearrangement joins TRBV5-1 to TRBJ1-1, with D possibly TRBD1 on 5 matching bases. Germline loops: CDR1 SGHRS, CDR2 YFSETQ. The CDR3 has 13 amino acids. V was trimmed by 1 base and J by 3 bases, leaving 7 bases between them.

The chain uses TRBV18 and TRBJ2-3; D may be TRBD2 (5 bases). In germline, CDR1 is KGHSH, CDR2 LQKENI. The CDR3 is 14 amino acids. The V end was cut by 5 bases, the J end by 2 bases, with 11 bases between. In DNA form, the CDR3 reads TGTGCCAGCTCAACTAGTCCCCCCACAGATACGCAGTATTTT. It translates to CASSTSPPTDTQYF. The variable domain in full, completed from reference TRBV18 and TRBJ2-3, reads NAGVMQNPRHLVRRRGQEARLRCSPMKGHSHVYWYRQLPEEGLKFMVYLQKENIIDESGMPKERFSAEFPKEGPSILRIQQVVRGDSAAYFCASSTSPPTDTQYFGPGTRLTVL.

This clone was seen a few times. In nucleotides, the CDR3 is TGTGCCAGCAGTCTAGCGGGTACCTACGAGCAGTACTTC. It is translated as CASSLAGTYEQYF. V usage is TRBV27 and J usage is TRBJ2-7; 8 bases are a match to TRBD2. V lost 5 bases and J lost 2; bases outside the gene matches: 2. Germline V gene sequence: CDR1 MNHEY, CDR2 SMNVEV (reference sequence). The CDR3 covers 13 residues.

This rearrangement joins TRBV6-2 or TRBV6-3 to TRBJ2-3; D ambiguous. The V end lost 6 bases, the J end lost 0 bases, and 16 bases lay between the germline ends. Germline CDR1 MNHEY, CDR2 SVGEGT. CDR3 length: 16 amino acids. DNA for the CDR3: TGTGCCAGCAGCCCTCTAACCGATCTTAGCACAGATACGCAGTATTTT. It encodes CASSPLTDLSTDTQYF.

The genes are TRBV2 and TRBJ1-1; D is possibly TRBD1 (6 bases). CDR3 length: 14 residues. V shed 6 bases and J shed 5 bases, with 16 bases lying between them. In germline, CDR1 is SNHLY, CDR2 FYNNEI. The CDR3 is CASSEGRGGTEAFF. For the CDR3, the DNA is TGTGCCAGCAGCGAGGGTAGGGGGGGGACTGAAGCTTTCTTT.